This entry describes one TCR beta chain. Its target is unknown. This record belongs to a study of cytomegalovirus exposure and HLA in healthy donors. Study at large: Most genotyped donors, over 70% of 300 to 400, had Caucasian-associated genetic ancestry.

PCR employed 60 Vbeta and 13 Jbeta primers. Repertoires were generated with immunoSEQ multiplex PCR, while TCRdb's copy carries only in-frame clones and drops some. Of some 96,000 clones listed, approximately 76% were seen once; the top ten hold roughly 2%. Germline CDR1 reads SGHAT; CDR2 reads FQNNGV. After removal of 6 bases from V and 6 bases from J, the junction contained 7 bases not matched to a gene. There are 15 residues in the CDR3. Study-wide findings and caveats: In a later analysis, CMV-associated beta chains were mostly HLA-associated, it appeared. Reports indicated that the classifier achieved high specificity and sensitivity in diagnosing cytomegalovirus status. Accurate predictions that matched the HLA-A and HLA-B alleles of most subjects were reportedly made from TCR beta sequences.

Sequencing used PBMCs. This receptor was taken from a man aged 40-50 years in good health and CMV-seronegative. V is TRBV11-2 and J is TRBJ2-1; 11 nucleotides line up with TRBD2. The CDR3 loop reads CASSSGTSGANEQFF. As DNA, the CDR3 is TGTGCCAGCAGTTCCGGGACTAGCGGAGCCAATGAGCAGTTCTTC.